This is a list of T cell receptor beta chains from one sample in a study of blood T cell repertoires in COVID-19. Using immunoSEQ multiplex PCR, the repertoire was profiled, and TCRdb retains in-frame clones only, with some absent. The sample consists of some 150,000 clones, roughly 89% of them appearing once. What was sequenced was peripheral blood. The origin of the receptors is a human donor in a cohort sampled during active COVID-19. Each CDR3 is given with its conserved first and last residue. Fields, in order: CDR3 DNA, CDR3 protein, J gene, clone size, D gene, V gene. A D gene is named only where the DNA matches it firmly. The size entry is marked missing in some rows and otherwise reads once, few, many or a size class.

TGTGCCAGCAGCGTAGGAACAGGCAGGGGGCCCCAGCATTTT,CASSVGTGRGPQHF,TRBJ1-5,few,-,TRBV9
TGTGCCAGTAGTATAGGACCGAGTAGAGGCGAGCTGTTTTTT,CASSIGPSRGELFF,TRBJ2-2,-,-,TRBV19
TGTGCCAGCAGTATGTGGTTGGGAGACACTGAAGCTTTCTTT,CASSMWLGDTEAFF,TRBJ1-1,few,-,TRBV6-2/TRBV6-3
TGTGCCAGCAGTTTAGGGCTGTATCAGCCCCAGCATTTT,CASSLGLYQPQHF,TRBJ1-5,-,-,TRBV12-3/TRBV12-4
TGTGCCAGCAGCCTCTACCCGGCGGGGGGGCCCTACGAGCAGTACTTC,CASSLYPAGGPYEQYF,TRBJ2-7,-,TRBD2,TRBV7-2
TGTGCCAGCAGCTTGGTACAGCTAACCTACGAGCAGTACTTC,CASSLVQLTYEQYF,TRBJ2-7,-,-,TRBV5-5
TGTGCCAGCAGTTTATGGAGTAGCGGGGCCAAATCCTACAATGAGCAGTTCTTC,CASSLWSSGAKSYNEQFF,TRBJ2-1,-,TRBD2,TRBV28
TGTGCCAGCTCACTTTATACCGGGACAGAAGGACTGTTTTTT,CASSLYTGTEGLFF,TRBJ1-4,-,TRBD1,TRBV18
TGTGCCTGGAGTGTAGGGGCAGGGACAGACGAGCAGTACTTC,CAWSVGAGTDEQYF,TRBJ2-7,-,TRBD1,TRBV30
TGTGCCAGCAGCGAGGTTCCCGCCGTACAGGGGTACACTGAAGCTTTCTTT,CASSEVPAVQGYTEAFF,TRBJ1-1,-,TRBD1,TRBV7-2
TGTGCTAGTGGTTTGGTACTAGGGACCCAGTACTTC,CASGLVLGTQYF,TRBJ2-5,-,-,TRBV12-5
TGTGCCAGCAGTGAATTCGTGGGGGCGATCGAAAACACCATATATTTT,CASSEFVGAIENTIYF,TRBJ1-3,-,-,TRBV6-1
TGTGCCAGCAGCTTAGGAACAGGGTACGAGCAGTACTTC,CASSLGTGYEQYF,TRBJ2-7,few,-,TRBV7-9
TGTGCCAGCAGCATTACAGGGGTGGACTATGGCTACACCTTC,CASSITGVDYGYTF,TRBJ1-2,-,TRBD1,TRBV6-5
TGTGCCAGCAGCGCACTGACGACAGGGGGCGGAGGCTACACCTTC,CASSALTTGGGGYTF,TRBJ1-2,-,TRBD1,TRBV2
TGTGCCAGCAGCCCCGGGACAGGGTTGAACACTGAAGCTTTCTTT,CASSPGTGLNTEAFF,TRBJ1-1,-,TRBD1,TRBV2
TGCGCCAGCAGCCAACGACTAGCGCTAGATACGCAGTATTTT,CASSQRLALDTQYF,TRBJ2-3,-,TRBD2,TRBV4-1
TGTGCCAGCAGCTTGCAGGGCCCCCATAATTCACCCCTCCACTTT,CASSLQGPHNSPLHF,TRBJ1-6,few,-,TRBV5-5
TGTGCCAGTTCGACAGGGGGGAATGAAAAACTGTTTTTT,CASSTGGNEKLFF,TRBJ1-4,-,TRBD1,TRBV9
TGTGCCAGCAGCTTGGGCGGGGGAGTCTTAATGTTTGGCTACACCTTC,CASSLGGGVLMFGYTF,TRBJ1-2,-,-,TRBV5-6
TGTGCCAGCAGCCAAGAGCCCAACTCGAACAATGAGCAGTTCTTC,CASSQEPNSNNEQFF,TRBJ2-1,-,-,TRBV3-1/TRBV3-2
TGTGCCACCAGCAGGGACAGGGGAAGCAATCAGCCCCAGCATTTT,CATSRDRGSNQPQHF,TRBJ1-5,-,TRBD1,TRBV15
TGTGCCAGTAGTCCCCGGGACTCTAACACAGATACGCAGTATTTT,CASSPRDSNTDTQYF,TRBJ2-3,once,-,TRBV19
TGCGCCAGCAGCTTGGCCCAAGGCCAGGGCACTGAAGCTTTCTTT,CASSLAQGQGTEAFF,TRBJ1-1,once,-,TRBV5-1
TGTGCCACCAGCCTCCCTGCGGGGGGTTCGTACCAAGAGACCCAGTACTTC,CATSLPAGGSYQETQYF,TRBJ2-5,once,TRBD2,TRBV15
TGTGCCAGCAGCCAAGAGGCAGGGCGCTATGGCTACACCTTC,CASSQEAGRYGYTF,TRBJ1-2,-,-,TRBV3-1/TRBV3-2
TGTGCCAGCAGCTTAGACACAAGGGGTGCCTATGGCTACACCTTC,CASSLDTRGAYGYTF,TRBJ1-2,-,-,TRBV11-2
TGTGCCAGCAGCTTGGCAGGAACCTACGAGCAGTACTTC,CASSLAGTYEQYF,TRBJ2-7,once,-,TRBV5-5
TGCGCCAGCAGCCCACGACTAGCGGGGGTACAAGAGACCCAGTACTTC,CASSPRLAGVQETQYF,TRBJ2-5,-,TRBD2,TRBV4-1
TGTGCCAGCAGCCCAGGGCGCGGCTACACCTTC,CASSPGRGYTF,TRBJ1-2,-,-,TRBV3-1/TRBV3-2
TGTGCCAGCAGCTCCCTGGGTCAGGGTCTGGGCGAAGAGACCCAGTACTTC,CASSSLGQGLGEETQYF,TRBJ2-5,-,-,TRBV5-6
TGTGCCAGCAGTGTACTAACCTATAATTCACCCCTCCACTTT,CASSVLTYNSPLHF,TRBJ1-6,-,-,TRBV6-2/TRBV6-3
TGCAGCGCAAAAAGGGCAGGGAGGAATGGCTACACCTTC,CSAKRAGRNGYTF,TRBJ1-2,once,-,TRBV29-1
TGTGCCAGCAGCTGGACTAGCGGGACAGATACGCAGTATTTT,CASSWTSGTDTQYF,TRBJ2-3,-,TRBD2,TRBV5-4
TGTGCCAGCAGCCAAGTCGACAGGTCCTACGAGCAGTACTTC,CASSQVDRSYEQYF,TRBJ2-7,once,-,TRBV4-2
TGCGCCCCCGGGGGGGGCACAGATACGCAGTATTTT,CAPGGGTDTQYF,TRBJ2-3,-,TRBD2,TRBV10-1
TGCGCCAGCATGGTGGGGGGGACTACTAATGAAAAACTGTTTTTT,CASMVGGTTNEKLFF,TRBJ1-4,-,-,TRBV5-1
TGCGCCAGCAGCTTTCTGGACGGACTAGCGGGGGAAGAGACCCAGTACTTC,CASSFLDGLAGEETQYF,TRBJ2-5,-,TRBD2,TRBV5-1
TGTGCCAGCAGCGCCACAGGGACCTCGGGTGGCTACACCTTC,CASSATGTSGGYTF,TRBJ1-2,-,-,TRBV9
TGTGCCAGCAGCTTAGCGGGCGATTCTCTCGCCTTGAACACTGAAGCTTTCTTT,CASSLAGDSLALNTEAFF,TRBJ1-1,-,-,TRBV7-8
TGTGCCAGCGTGGGGCAGGGAAACACTGAAGCTTTCTTT,CASVGQGNTEAFF,TRBJ1-1,-,-,TRBV12-3/TRBV12-4
TGTGCCAGCAGCCTGGACACATACTACGAGCAGTACTTC,CASSLDTYYEQYF,TRBJ2-7,-,-,TRBV7-9
TGTGCCAGCAGCTTGGTACTAGCGGGGGACGAGCAGTACTTC,CASSLVLAGDEQYF,TRBJ2-7,-,TRBD2,TRBV5-6
TGTGCCAGCAGCCAAAGGACAGGGTGGGGGTGGGATCAGCCCCAGCATTTT,CASSQRTGWGWDQPQHF,TRBJ1-5,once,TRBD1,TRBV2
TGTGCCCTCAGAGGGCTAGCGAGGGACGAGCAGTACTTC,CALRGLARDEQYF,TRBJ2-7,-,-,TRBV5-4
TGTGCCAGCAGCCGACTTAGGACAGATACGCAGTATTTT,CASSRLRTDTQYF,TRBJ2-3,-,-,TRBV12-3/TRBV12-4
TGTGCCAGCAGCTTACGGCAGGGGAATAACTATGGCTACACCTTC,CASSLRQGNNYGYTF,TRBJ1-2,-,-,TRBV11-1
TGTGCCAGCAGCCGGACAGGGTGGGATAACTATGGCTACACCTTC,CASSRTGWDNYGYTF,TRBJ1-2,-,TRBD1,TRBV13
TGTGCCACATCATACCTCTCTCAGTCCTACAATGAGCAGTTCTTC,CATSYLSQSYNEQFF,TRBJ2-1,-,-,TRBV19
TGTGCCAGCAGTGAACAGGAATCAACTAATGAAAAACTGTTTTTT,CASSEQESTNEKLFF,TRBJ1-4,-,-,TRBV2
TGTGCCAGCAGTCGGACAGGCCCAGATACGCAGTATTTT,CASSRTGPDTQYF,TRBJ2-3,-,TRBD1,TRBV9
TGTGCCAGCAGTAGACAGGGTTTCGGGGAGCTGTTTTTT,CASSRQGFGELFF,TRBJ2-2,-,TRBD1,TRBV12-3/TRBV12-4
TGTGCCTGGAGTAGGCAGGGAGGGGCACCCCTCCACTTT,CAWSRQGGAPLHF,TRBJ1-6,-,-,TRBV30
TGTGCCAGCAGTAGTATCGGGACAGGGCCAGGGCAGTACTTC,CASSSIGTGPGQYF,TRBJ2-7,-,TRBD1,TRBV6-5
TGTGCCAGCAGTTACTCGAGGACAGCATCCTACGAGCAGTACTTC,CASSYSRTASYEQYF,TRBJ2-7,-,-,TRBV6-5
TGTGCCAGCAGCCACGAAACAGGGGCTGCAGGAAACACCATATATTTT,CASSHETGAAGNTIYF,TRBJ1-3,-,TRBD1,TRBV5-5
TGTGCCAGCAGTAATACTTGGACAGGCAATAATGAAAAACTGTTTTTT,CASSNTWTGNNEKLFF,TRBJ1-4,-,TRBD1,TRBV7-9